This T cell receptor (beta chain) was sequenced in a study of blood T cell repertoires in COVID-19. As for the study in general: Acute and convalescent COVID-19 samples came from the United States, Italy and Spain. PBMCs, B-cell-depleted T cells, or T cells provided the cDNA or gDNA that made up the material.

Per the original methods: Estimated nucleated cell counts came from reference gene primer amplification. The protocol was immunoSEQ multiplex PCR, while the TCRdb copy is restricted to in-frame clones and leaves out a portion. Clone size and V and J calls were adopted from that table, with D and trimming inferred from the DNA. The sample has 250,000 to 350,000 clones, about 88% seen once; the top ten hold about 11%. Seattle researchers signed up patients amid active infection and tracked them longitudinally. V was shortened by 2 bases and J by 5 bases, with 12 bases between the two germline ends. This CDR3 is built from 13 residues. Germline lookup yields CDR1 GTSNPN and CDR2 SVGIG (reference sequence).

The TCR comes from a woman in her thirties with COVID-19, enrolled during active disease. The gene calls are TRBV30 and TRBJ2-5, with D tentatively TRBD1 (5 bases). Sequencing used peripheral blood. The CDR3 protein is CAWSWAGWETQYF. CDR3 DNA sequence: TGTGCCTGGAGTTGGGCAGGGTGGGAGACCCAGTACTTC.